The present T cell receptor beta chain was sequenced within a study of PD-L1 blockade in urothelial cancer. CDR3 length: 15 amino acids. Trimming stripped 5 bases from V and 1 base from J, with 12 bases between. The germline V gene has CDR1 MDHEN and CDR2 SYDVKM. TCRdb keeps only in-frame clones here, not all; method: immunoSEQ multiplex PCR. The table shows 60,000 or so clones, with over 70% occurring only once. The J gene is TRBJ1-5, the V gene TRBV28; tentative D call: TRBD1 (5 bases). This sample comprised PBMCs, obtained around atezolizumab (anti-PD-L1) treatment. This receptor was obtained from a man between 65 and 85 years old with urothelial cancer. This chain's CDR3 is CASSPRPGSNQPQHF. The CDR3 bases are TGTGCCAGCAGTCCCCGCCCAGGGAGCAATCAGCCCCAGCATTTT.